Sequencing of this TCR beta chain was carried out in a study of cytomegalovirus exposure and HLA in healthy donors. PCR employed 60 Vbeta and 13 Jbeta primers. Sequencing used immunoSEQ multiplex PCR; TCRdb keeps in-frame clones, though not all of them. The data hold fewer than 200,000 clones, with roughly 73% observed a single time. Germline loops: CDR1 ENHRY, CDR2 SYGVKD. The CDR3 contains 15 residues. Unmatched junction bases numbered 1, after V lost 0 bases and J lost 2 bases. The V and J genes are TRBV10-3 and TRBJ1-5; the match to TRBD1 covers 7 bases. The receptor was derived from a male donor in good health and CMV-seronegative. The sample consisted of PBMCs. The CDR3 coding sequence is TGTGCCATCAGTGAGTCTGGACAGGGCAATCAGCCCCAGCATTTT. It translates to CAISESGQGNQPQHF.